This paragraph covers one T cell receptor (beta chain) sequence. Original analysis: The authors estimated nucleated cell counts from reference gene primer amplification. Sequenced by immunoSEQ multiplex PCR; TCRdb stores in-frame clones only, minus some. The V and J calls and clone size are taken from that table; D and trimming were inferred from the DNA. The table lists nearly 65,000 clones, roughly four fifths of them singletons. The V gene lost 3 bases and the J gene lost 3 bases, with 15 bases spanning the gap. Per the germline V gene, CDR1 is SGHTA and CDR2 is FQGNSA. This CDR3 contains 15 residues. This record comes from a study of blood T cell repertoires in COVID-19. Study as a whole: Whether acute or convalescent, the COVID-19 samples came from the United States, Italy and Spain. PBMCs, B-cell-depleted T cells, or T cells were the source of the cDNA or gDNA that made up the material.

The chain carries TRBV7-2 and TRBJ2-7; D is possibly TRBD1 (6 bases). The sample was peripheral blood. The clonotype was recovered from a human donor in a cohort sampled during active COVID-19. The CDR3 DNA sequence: TGTGCCAGCAGCTTGGGCAGGGGAAGGTTCTACGAGCAGTACTTC. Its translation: CASSLGRGRFYEQYF.